This is a list of T cell receptor beta chains from one sample in a study of blood T cells in healthy people across ages. TCRdb re-derived calls from the 5' RACE reads in MiXCR, one entry per CDR3 protein. Counted here are approximately 1.5 million distinct CDR3 sequences, 35% to 45% occurring once; the ten biggest clones make up about 3.8%. Sequenced: blood. These receptors were obtained from a woman under 30 in good health. Each CDR3 is given with its conserved first and last residue. The order of the fields is J gene, V gene, CDR3 protein.

j_call: TRBJ2-1; v_call: TRBV29-1; cdr3_aa: CSVEDRMAATGGEQFF
j_call: TRBJ2-7; v_call: TRBV7-9; cdr3_aa: CASSSRREPYEQYF
j_call: TRBJ1-5; v_call: TRBV3-1; cdr3_aa: CASSQGPGPQHF
j_call: TRBJ2-3; v_call: TRBV7-9; cdr3_aa: CASSFAGLAGRSTDTQYF
j_call: TRBJ1-4; v_call: TRBV20-1; cdr3_aa: CSAREKGRGLFF
j_call: TRBJ2-4; v_call: TRBV15; cdr3_aa: CATSMGTSGRYF
j_call: TRBJ1-1; v_call: TRBV29-1; cdr3_aa: CGAAANTEAFF
j_call: TRBJ2-1; v_call: TRBV29-1; cdr3_aa: CSLDPSGLSYNEQFF
j_call: TRBJ1-3; v_call: TRBV10-3; cdr3_aa: CAIGEQGGSGNTIYF
j_call: NA; v_call: TRBV20-1; cdr3_aa: CSALERTGHNEQYF
j_call: TRBJ1-5; v_call: TRBV7-9; cdr3_aa: CASSLGQGRGNQPQHF
j_call: TRBJ2-3; v_call: TRBV6-6; cdr3_aa: CASSYRGRGADTQYF
j_call: TRBJ1-5; v_call: TRBV4-1; cdr3_aa: CASSRLQGFGQPQHF
j_call: TRBJ1-2; v_call: TRBV7-9; cdr3_aa: CASSLTGTFYGYTF
j_call: TRBJ2-3; v_call: TRBV12-3/TRBV12-4; cdr3_aa: CASRGVAADTDTQYF
j_call: TRBJ2-7; v_call: TRBV27; cdr3_aa: CASSLWAVGAYEQYF
j_call: NA; v_call: TRBV20-1; cdr3_aa: CSAGTSGSNYNEQYF
j_call: TRBJ2-3; v_call: TRBV7-2; cdr3_aa: CASGTSRGRITDTQYF
j_call: TRBJ2-5; v_call: TRBV12-3/TRBV12-4; cdr3_aa: CASSLWASGRETQYF
j_call: TRBJ2-5; v_call: TRBV29-1; cdr3_aa: CSVERTYRGETQYF
j_call: TRBJ2-7; v_call: TRBV20-1; cdr3_aa: CSASPITEQYF
j_call: TRBJ2-5; v_call: TRBV28; cdr3_aa: CASNKATGGRPSQYF
j_call: TRBJ1-6; v_call: TRBV10-3; cdr3_aa: CAISDGSNRIPHF
j_call: TRBJ2-2; v_call: TRBV3-1; cdr3_aa: CASSQDWLASTGELFF
j_call: TRBJ2-7; v_call: TRBV24-1; cdr3_aa: CATSDPGSPYEQYF
j_call: TRBJ2-3; v_call: TRBV10-2; cdr3_aa: CATSGPNTDTQYF
j_call: NA; v_call: TRBV18; cdr3_aa: CASSPAAGSNEQYF
j_call: TRBJ1-2; v_call: TRBV7-2; cdr3_aa: CASSFFGYGYTF
j_call: TRBJ1-6; v_call: TRBV7-2; cdr3_aa: CASGVRGGATYNSPLHF
j_call: TRBJ2-7; v_call: TRBV3-1; cdr3_aa: CASSQDRVRYEQYF
j_call: TRBJ2-3; v_call: TRBV5-1; cdr3_aa: CASSPDDPRTDTQYF
j_call: TRBJ2-7; v_call: TRBV11-2; cdr3_aa: CASSIHSRDHSYEQYF
j_call: TRBJ1-1; v_call: TRBV7-2; cdr3_aa: CASTFPNVPPTEAFF
j_call: TRBJ2-4; v_call: TRBV5-1; cdr3_aa: CASSLGGLAGGLDIQYF
j_call: NA; v_call: TRBV29-1; cdr3_aa: CSVDRGSYEQYF
j_call: TRBJ1-4; v_call: TRBV20-1; cdr3_aa: CSARDGDVLITTNEKLFF
j_call: TRBJ1-4; v_call: TRBV20-1; cdr3_aa: CSAPKVAGGREKLFF
j_call: TRBJ2-3; v_call: TRBV6-5; cdr3_aa: CASRGLAGSTQYF
j_call: TRBJ2-1; v_call: TRBV20-1; cdr3_aa: CSARDAGLALSSYNEQFF
j_call: TRBJ1-1; v_call: TRBV4-1; cdr3_aa: CASSQVVGASNTEAFF
j_call: TRBJ1-3; v_call: TRBV20-1; cdr3_aa: CSASDSLSGNTIYF
j_call: TRBJ2-3; v_call: TRBV10-1; cdr3_aa: CASSELGISTDTQYF
j_call: TRBJ1-2; v_call: TRBV20-1; cdr3_aa: CSASTGGASYYGYTF
j_call: TRBJ2-3; v_call: TRBV5-1; cdr3_aa: CASSFAVADTQYF
j_call: TRBJ1-4; v_call: TRBV4-1; cdr3_aa: CASSQEVVGEELFF